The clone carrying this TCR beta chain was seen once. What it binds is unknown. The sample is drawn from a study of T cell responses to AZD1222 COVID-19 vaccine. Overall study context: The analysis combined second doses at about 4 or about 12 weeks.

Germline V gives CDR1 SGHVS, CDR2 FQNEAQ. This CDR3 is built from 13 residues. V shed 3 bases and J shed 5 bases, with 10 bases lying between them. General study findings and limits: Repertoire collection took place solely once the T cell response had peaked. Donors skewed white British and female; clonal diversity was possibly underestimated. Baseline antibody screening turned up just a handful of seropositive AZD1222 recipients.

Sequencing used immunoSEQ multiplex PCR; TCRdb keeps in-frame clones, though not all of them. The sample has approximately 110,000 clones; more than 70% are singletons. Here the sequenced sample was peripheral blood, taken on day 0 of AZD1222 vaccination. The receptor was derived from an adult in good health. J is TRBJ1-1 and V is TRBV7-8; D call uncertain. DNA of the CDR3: TGTGCCAGCAGCTTCAAGCTAGGGACTGAAGCTTTCTTT. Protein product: CASSFKLGTEAFF. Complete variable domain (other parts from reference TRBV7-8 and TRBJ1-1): GAGVSQSPRYKVAKRGQDVALRCDPISGHVSLFWYQQALGQGPEFLTYFQNEAQLDKSGLPSDRFFAERPEGSVSTLKIQRTQQEDSAVYLCASSFKLGTEAFFGQGTRLTVV.